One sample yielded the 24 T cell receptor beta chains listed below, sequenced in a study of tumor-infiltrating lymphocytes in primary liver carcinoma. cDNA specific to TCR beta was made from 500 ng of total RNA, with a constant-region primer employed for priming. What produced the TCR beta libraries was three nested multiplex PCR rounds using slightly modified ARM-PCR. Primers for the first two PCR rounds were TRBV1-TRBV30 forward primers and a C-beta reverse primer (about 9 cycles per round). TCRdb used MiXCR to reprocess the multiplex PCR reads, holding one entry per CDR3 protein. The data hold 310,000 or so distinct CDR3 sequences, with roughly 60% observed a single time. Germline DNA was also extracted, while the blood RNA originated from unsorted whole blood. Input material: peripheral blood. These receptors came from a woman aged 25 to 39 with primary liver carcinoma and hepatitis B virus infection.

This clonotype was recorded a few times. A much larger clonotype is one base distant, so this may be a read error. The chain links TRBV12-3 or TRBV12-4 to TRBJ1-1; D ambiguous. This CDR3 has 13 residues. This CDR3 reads CASSITDNTEASF. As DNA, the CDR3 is TGTGCCAGCAGCATCACAGATAACACTGAAGCTTCCTTT.

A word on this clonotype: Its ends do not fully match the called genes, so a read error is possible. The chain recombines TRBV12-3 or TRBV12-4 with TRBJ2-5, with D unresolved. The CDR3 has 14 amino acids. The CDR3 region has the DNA TGTGCCCGCAGTACCCTATTGGCCCAAGAGACCCAGTACTTC. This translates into CARSTLLAQETQYF.

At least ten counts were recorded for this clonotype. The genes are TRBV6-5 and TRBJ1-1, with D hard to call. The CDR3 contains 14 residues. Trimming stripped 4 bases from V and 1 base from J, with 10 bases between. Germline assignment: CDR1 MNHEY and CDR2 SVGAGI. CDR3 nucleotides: TGTGCCAGCAGTTCCCGGGCAGGGAACACTGAAGCTTTCTTT. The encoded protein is CASSSRAGNTEAFF.

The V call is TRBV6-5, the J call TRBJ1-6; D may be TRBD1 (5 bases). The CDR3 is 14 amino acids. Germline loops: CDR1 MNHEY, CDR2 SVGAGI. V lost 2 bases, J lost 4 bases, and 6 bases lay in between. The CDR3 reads CASSYDSYNSPLHF. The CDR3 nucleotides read TGTGCCAGCAGTTACGACAGTTATAATTCACCCCTCCACTTT.

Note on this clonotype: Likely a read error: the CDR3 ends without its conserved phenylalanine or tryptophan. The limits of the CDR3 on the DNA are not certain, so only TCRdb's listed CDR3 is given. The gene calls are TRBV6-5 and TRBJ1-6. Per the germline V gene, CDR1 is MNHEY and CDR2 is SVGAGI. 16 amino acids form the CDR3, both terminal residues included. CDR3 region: CASSKQSATYNSPFHS.

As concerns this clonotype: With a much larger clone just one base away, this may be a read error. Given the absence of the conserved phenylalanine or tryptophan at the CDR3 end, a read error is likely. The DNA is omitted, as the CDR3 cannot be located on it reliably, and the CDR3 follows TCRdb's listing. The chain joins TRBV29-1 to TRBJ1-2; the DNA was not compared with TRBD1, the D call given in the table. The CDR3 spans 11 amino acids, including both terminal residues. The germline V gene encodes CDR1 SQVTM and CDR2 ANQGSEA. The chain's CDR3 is CSVPLGTGRTL.

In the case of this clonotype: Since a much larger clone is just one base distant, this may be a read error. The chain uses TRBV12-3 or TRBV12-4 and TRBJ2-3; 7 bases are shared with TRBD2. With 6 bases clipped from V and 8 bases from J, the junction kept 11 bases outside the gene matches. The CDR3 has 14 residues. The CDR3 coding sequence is TGTGCCAGCAGCACCCGACTAGCCCCAGCTACGCAGTATTTT. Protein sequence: CASSTRLAPATQYF.

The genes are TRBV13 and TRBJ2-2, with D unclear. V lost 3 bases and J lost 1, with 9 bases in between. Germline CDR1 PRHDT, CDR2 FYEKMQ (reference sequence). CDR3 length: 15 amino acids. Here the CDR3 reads CASSLKNMNTGELFF. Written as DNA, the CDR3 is TGTGCCAGCAGCTTGAAAAACATGAACACCGGGGAGCTGTTTTTT. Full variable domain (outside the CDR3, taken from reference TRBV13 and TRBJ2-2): AAGVIQSPRHLIKEKRETATLKCYPIPRHDTVYWYQQGPGQDPQFLISFYEKMQSDKGSIPDRFSAQQFSDYHSELNMSSLELGDSALYFCASSLKNMNTGELFFGEGSRLTVL.

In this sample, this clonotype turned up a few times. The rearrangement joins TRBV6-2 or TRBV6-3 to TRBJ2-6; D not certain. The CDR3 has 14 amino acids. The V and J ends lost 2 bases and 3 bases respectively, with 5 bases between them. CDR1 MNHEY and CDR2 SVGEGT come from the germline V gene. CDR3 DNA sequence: TGTGCCAGCAGTTACGGGTTTGGGGCCAACGTCCTGACTTTC. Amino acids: CASSYGFGANVLTF.

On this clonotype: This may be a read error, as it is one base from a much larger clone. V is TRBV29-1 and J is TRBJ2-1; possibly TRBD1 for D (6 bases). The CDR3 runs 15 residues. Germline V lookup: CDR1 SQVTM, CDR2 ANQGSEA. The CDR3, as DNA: TGCAGCGTTGAGCTGGGGGCGAGGTCCTGCAATGAGCAGTTCTTC. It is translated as CSVELGARSCNEQFF.

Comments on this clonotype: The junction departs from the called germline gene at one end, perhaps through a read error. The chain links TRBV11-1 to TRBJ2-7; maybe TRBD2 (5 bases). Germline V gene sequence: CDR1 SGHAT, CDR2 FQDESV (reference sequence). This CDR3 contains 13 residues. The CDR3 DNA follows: TGTGCCAGTAGCTTAGCCCGAGGGTACGAGCAGTGTTTC. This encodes CASSLARGYEQCF.

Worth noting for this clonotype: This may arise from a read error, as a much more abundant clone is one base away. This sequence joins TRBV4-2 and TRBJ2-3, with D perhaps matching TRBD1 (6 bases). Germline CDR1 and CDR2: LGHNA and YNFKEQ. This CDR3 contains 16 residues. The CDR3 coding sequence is TGTGCCATCAGCCAAGGCACAGGGCAAGGCACAGATACGCAGTATTTT. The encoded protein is CAISQGTGQGTDTQYF.

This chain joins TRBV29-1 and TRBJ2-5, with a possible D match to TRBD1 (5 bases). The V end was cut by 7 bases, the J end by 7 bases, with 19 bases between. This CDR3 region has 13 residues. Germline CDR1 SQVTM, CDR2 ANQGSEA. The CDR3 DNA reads TGCAGCGCGGACATAGGGATGCTAGGGACCCAGTACTTC. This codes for CSADIGMLGTQYF.

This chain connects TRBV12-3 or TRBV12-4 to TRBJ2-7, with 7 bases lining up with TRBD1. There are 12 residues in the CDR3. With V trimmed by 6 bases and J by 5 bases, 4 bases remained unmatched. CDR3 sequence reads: CASRTTGDEQYF. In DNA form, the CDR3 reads TGTGCCAGCAGGACTACAGGGGACGAGCAGTACTTC.

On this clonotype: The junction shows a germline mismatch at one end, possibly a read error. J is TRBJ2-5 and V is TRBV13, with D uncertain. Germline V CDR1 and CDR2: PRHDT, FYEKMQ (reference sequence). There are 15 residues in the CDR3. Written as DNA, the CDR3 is TGTGCCAACAGCGAGTACTCGGGTAGGCAAGAGACCCAGTACTTC. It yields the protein CANSEYSGRQETQYF.

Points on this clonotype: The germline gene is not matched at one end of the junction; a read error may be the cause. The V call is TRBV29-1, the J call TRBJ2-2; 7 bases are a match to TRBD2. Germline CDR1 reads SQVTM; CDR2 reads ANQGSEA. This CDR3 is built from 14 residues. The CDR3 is CSVEAGLRTGELFF. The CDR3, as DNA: TGCAGCGTGGAAGCGGGATTGAGGACCGGGGAGCTGTTTTTT.

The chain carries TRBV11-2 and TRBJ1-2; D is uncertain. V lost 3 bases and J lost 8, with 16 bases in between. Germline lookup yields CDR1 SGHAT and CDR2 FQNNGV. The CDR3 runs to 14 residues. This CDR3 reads CASSLDGTNSGYTF. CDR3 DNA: TGTGCCAGCAGCTTGGACGGAACTAACTCCGGCTACACCTTC. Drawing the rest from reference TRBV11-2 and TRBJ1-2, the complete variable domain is EAGVAQSPRYKIIEKRQSVAFWCNPISGHATLYWYQQILGQGPKLLIQFQNNGVVDDSQLPKDRFSAERLKGVDSTLKIQPAKLEDSAVYLCASSLDGTNSGYTFGSGTRLTVV.

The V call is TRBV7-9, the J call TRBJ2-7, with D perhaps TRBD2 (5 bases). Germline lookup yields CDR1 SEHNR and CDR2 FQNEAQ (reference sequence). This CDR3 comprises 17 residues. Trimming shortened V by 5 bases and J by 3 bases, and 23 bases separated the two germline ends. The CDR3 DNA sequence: TGTGCCAGCAGCCGACCGGCGGGTACTACCCCGAACTACGAGCAGTACTTC. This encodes CASSRPAGTTPNYEQYF.

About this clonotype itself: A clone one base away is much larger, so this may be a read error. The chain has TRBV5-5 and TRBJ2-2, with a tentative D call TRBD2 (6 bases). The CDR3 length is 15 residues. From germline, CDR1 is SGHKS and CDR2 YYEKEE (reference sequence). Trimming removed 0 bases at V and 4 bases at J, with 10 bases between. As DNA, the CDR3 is TGTGCCAGCAGCTTGGGCGGGGCAATCACCGGGGAGCTGTTTTTT. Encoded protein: CASSLGGAITGELFF.

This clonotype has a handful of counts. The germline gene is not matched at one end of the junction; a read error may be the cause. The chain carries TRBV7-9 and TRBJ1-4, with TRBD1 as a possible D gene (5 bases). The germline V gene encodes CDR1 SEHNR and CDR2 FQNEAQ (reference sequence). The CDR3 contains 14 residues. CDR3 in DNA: TGTACCAGCAGCCGTGGACTGGGGGATGAAAAACTGTTTTTT. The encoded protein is CTSSRGLGDEKLFF.

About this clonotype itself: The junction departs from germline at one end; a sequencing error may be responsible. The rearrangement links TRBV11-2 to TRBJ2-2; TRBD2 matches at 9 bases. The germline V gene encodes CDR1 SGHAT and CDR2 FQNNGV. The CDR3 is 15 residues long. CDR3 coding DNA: TGTACCAGCAGTTTAGCTCGGACTAGCGTCGGGGAGCTGTTTTTT. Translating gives CTSSLARTSVGELFF.

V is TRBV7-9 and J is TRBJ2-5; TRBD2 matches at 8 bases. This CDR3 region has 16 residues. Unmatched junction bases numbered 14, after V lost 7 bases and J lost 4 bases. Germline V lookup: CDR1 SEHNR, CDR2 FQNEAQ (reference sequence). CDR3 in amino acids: CASNFGRAGVRETQYF. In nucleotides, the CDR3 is TGTGCCAGCAACTTCGGTCGAGCGGGAGTTAGAGAGACCCAGTACTTC.

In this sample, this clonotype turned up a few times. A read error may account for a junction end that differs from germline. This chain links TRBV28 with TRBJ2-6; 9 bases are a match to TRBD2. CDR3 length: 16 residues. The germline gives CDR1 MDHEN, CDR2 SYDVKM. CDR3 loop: CAGSRSGRAGANVLTF. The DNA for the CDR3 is TGTGCCGGCAGTCGTAGCGGGAGAGCTGGGGCCAACGTCCTGACTTTC.

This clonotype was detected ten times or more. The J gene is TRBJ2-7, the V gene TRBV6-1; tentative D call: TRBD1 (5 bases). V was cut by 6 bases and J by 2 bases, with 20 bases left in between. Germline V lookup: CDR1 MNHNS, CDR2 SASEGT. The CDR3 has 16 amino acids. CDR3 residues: CASSVQVGIKAYEQYF. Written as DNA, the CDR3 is TGTGCCAGCAGCGTACAGGTGGGGATAAAAGCCTACGAGCAGTACTTC.